These 32 T cell receptor beta chains originate from one sample sequenced in a study of T cells in Graves' hyperthyroidism and ophthalmopathy. RNA transcripts provided the source from which TCR beta CDR3 regions were amplified. Carried out on the TCR CDR3, a first-round RT-PCR used the HTBI primer set. TCRdb reprocessed the multiplex PCR reads via MiXCR and lists one record per CDR3 protein. Among a few hundred thousand distinct CDR3 sequences listed, about 18% were seen once. The sample was blood. The receptors derive from a man between 40 and 49 years old with Graves' hyperthyroidism.

This rearrangement joins TRBV11-2 to TRBJ1-2, with D possibly being TRBD1 (5 bases). The V gene lost 5 bases and the J gene lost 3 bases, with 13 bases spanning the gap. The CDR3 is 14 amino acids. Looked up from germline, CDR1 is SGHAT and CDR2 is FQNNGV. The CDR3 DNA is TGTGCCAGCAGCCCCCTGTGGGGGGACTATGGCTACACCTTC. The encoded protein is CASSPLWGDYGYTF.

The chain has TRBV20-1 and TRBJ2-2, with 9 bases lining up with TRBD2. Germline values: CDR1 DFQATT, CDR2 SNEGSKA (reference sequence). The V segment lost 0 bases and the J segment 4 bases; nucleotides outside the gene matches: 0. The CDR3 is made up of 14 amino acids. The CDR3: CSARERGGTGELFF. DNA for the CDR3: TGCAGTGCTAGAGAGCGGGGGGGCACCGGGGAGCTGTTTTTT.

This clonotype was seen only a few times. The rearrangement joins TRBV28 to TRBJ1-5; no reliable D call. Trimming shortened V by 7 bases and J by 3 bases, and 13 bases separated the two germline ends. Germline lookup yields CDR1 MDHEN and CDR2 SYDVKM. The CDR3 runs to 14 residues. CDR3: CASTLSPVNQPQHF. The CDR3 DNA follows: TGTGCCAGCACTCTCTCCCCGGTCAATCAGCCCCAGCATTTT.

The genes are TRBV18 and TRBJ1-4, with 7 bases lining up with TRBD1. This CDR3 region has 15 residues. Germline CDR1 KGHSH, CDR2 LQKENI. V trimming: 6 bases; J trimming: 4 bases; junction bases outside the gene matches: 8. Here the CDR3 DNA reads TGTGCCAGCTCCCCTGGGGGACAGTATAATGAAAAACTGTTTTTT. Translated, it gives CASSPGGQYNEKLFF.

This clonotype was found many times. At one boundary the junction diverges from the germline segment, which might be a read error. The J gene is TRBJ1-2, the V gene TRBV30; D uncertain. Germline V gives CDR1 GTSNPN, CDR2 SVGIG (reference sequence). CDR3 length: 14 residues. CDR3 nucleotide sequence: TGTGCCCGGAGTTCAAACCGACTCTTCTATGGCTACACCTTC. It codes for CARSSNRLFYGYTF.

The V gene is TRBV11-2, the J gene TRBJ1-6; unclear D gene. Germline V CDR1 and CDR2: SGHAT, FQNNGV. CDR3 length: 17 amino acids. V was cut by 0 bases and J by 4 bases, with 13 bases left in between. DNA for the CDR3: TGTGCCAGCAGCTTAGAGTCTGCGGGTTTATATAATTCACCCCTCCACTTT. Amino acids: CASSLESAGLYNSPLHF. Based on the CDR3 plus reference TRBV11-2 and TRBJ1-6, the full variable domain is EAGVAQSPRYKIIEKRQSVAFWCNPISGHATLYWYQQILGQGPKLLIQFQNNGVVDDSQLPKDRFSAERLKGVDSTLKIQPAKLEDSAVYLCASSLESAGLYNSPLHFGNGTRLTVT.

This clonotype has a count of ten or more. The chain is built from TRBV7-9 and TRBJ1-2; D gene uncertain. The CDR3 extends over 13 amino acids. Trimming shortened V by 3 bases and J by 8 bases, and 13 bases separated the two germline ends. The germline CDR1 and CDR2 sequences are SEHNR and FQNEAQ (reference sequence). The CDR3 loop is CASSFPTSSGYTF. DNA for the CDR3: TGTGCCAGCAGCTTTCCGACCAGCAGCGGCTACACCTTC.

This clonotype was recorded many times. The chain recombines TRBV2 with TRBJ2-7, with TRBD1 matching over 10 bases. The CDR3 extends over 14 amino acids. Trimming removed 3 bases from V and 4 bases from J; junction bases left unmatched: 3. The germline V gene encodes CDR1 SNHLY and CDR2 FYNNEI. The CDR3 DNA is TGTGCCAGCAGTGAGAGGGACAGGGGTTACGAGCAGTACTTC. This encodes CASSERDRGYEQYF.

This clonotype showed up just a few times. V is TRBV5-5 and J is TRBJ1-2, with no clear D. Germline values: CDR1 SGHKS, CDR2 YYEKEE (reference sequence). V was clipped by 0 bases and J by 7 bases, with 10 bases between them. There are 13 residues in the CDR3. As DNA, the CDR3 is TGTGCCAGCAGCTTGGCCTGGGGATCTGGCTACACCTTC. It codes for CASSLAWGSGYTF.

This clonotype was recorded at least ten times. This chain links TRBV28 with TRBJ1-1, with D unresolved. The CDR3 spans 12 residues. The germline V and J ends were trimmed by 5 bases and 6 bases, with 10 bases remaining between them. Germline V lookup: CDR1 MDHEN, CDR2 SYDVKM. The CDR3 protein is CASSGNIAEAFF. As DNA, the CDR3 is TGTGCCAGCAGTGGAAACATAGCTGAAGCTTTCTTT.

This clonotype was seen repeatedly, ten times or more. The genes are TRBV5-1 and TRBJ2-7; 7 nucleotides match TRBD1. Losses at the gene ends were 7 bases for V and 0 bases for J; bases not matched to a gene: 4. Germline values: CDR1 SGHRS, CDR2 YFSETQ. The CDR3 contains 13 residues. The CDR3: CASAQGISYEQYF. CDR3 nucleotide sequence: TGCGCCAGCGCACAGGGGATCTCCTACGAGCAGTACTTC.

The sample holds a few counts of this clonotype. The V call is TRBV20-1, the J call TRBJ2-7, with D maybe TRBD1 (6 bases). The CDR3 is made up of 13 amino acids. Trimming took off 5 bases at V and 7 bases at J, with 18 bases between the two ends. Germline CDR1 reads DFQATT; CDR2 reads SNEGSKA (reference sequence). The chain's CDR3 is CSAGITGFGEQYF. DNA for the CDR3: TGCAGTGCTGGAATTACAGGGTTCGGGGAGCAGTACTTC.

Only a few counts were recorded for this clonotype. The chain uses TRBV5-1 and TRBJ2-5, with D perhaps matching TRBD1 or TRBD2 (6 bases each). The ends were cut back, 5 bases at V and 7 bases at J, with 15 bases in the middle. Per germline, CDR1 SGHRS and CDR2 YFSETQ. This CDR3 has 13 residues. CDR3 sequence: CASRRGVEPTQYF. In DNA form, the CDR3 reads TGCGCCAGCAGGAGGGGGGTGGAGCCGACCCAGTACTTC.

This clonotype appeared many times. V is TRBV7-3 and J is TRBJ1-1; 7 bases fit TRBD1. The CDR3 has 13 residues. CDR1 SGHTA and CDR2 FQGTGA come from the germline V gene. Trimming at V came to 5 bases and at J to 4 bases, leaving 4 bases not matched to a gene. The CDR3 DNA follows: TGTGCCAGCAGCATGGACAGGACCACTGAAGCTTTCTTT. Translated, it gives CASSMDRTTEAFF.

This clonotype came up many times. The chain couples TRBV11-2 to TRBJ2-2, with 7 bases that match TRBD2. The V and J ends lost 7 bases and 0 bases, in that order; junction bases with no gene match: 2. In germline, CDR1 is SGHAT, CDR2 FQNNGV. The CDR3 consists of 14 residues. The CDR3 coding sequence is TGTGCCAGCACCCGGGAGGCGAACACCGGGGAGCTGTTTTTT. This gives the protein CASTREANTGELFF.

The chain's CDR3 is CASSLESQTNTGELFF. The CDR3 DNA follows: TGCGCCAGCAGCTTGGAAAGCCAGACGAACACCGGGGAGCTGTTTTTT. This sequence joins TRBV5-1 and TRBJ2-2; no clear D. V was pared by 0 bases and J by 0 bases, with 9 bases between. This CDR3 has 16 residues. The germline V gene encodes CDR1 SGHRS and CDR2 YFSETQ.

This clonotype was detected many times. The rearrangement links TRBV20-1 to TRBJ1-6, with D possibly TRBD1 on 6 matching bases. V shed 3 bases and J shed 0 bases, with 21 bases lying between them. The germline gives CDR1 DFQATT, CDR2 SNEGSKA (reference sequence). This CDR3 is built from 19 residues. The CDR3 bases are TGCAGTGCTAGCGGGGACATTCCTCTCGCGAGCTCCTATAATTCACCCCTCCACTTT. Amino acid sequence: CSASGDIPLASSYNSPLHF.

The chain carries TRBV20-1 and TRBJ2-7, with TRBD1 matching 11 bases. Germline CDR1 and CDR2: DFQATT and SNEGSKA (reference sequence). Trimming removed 1 base from V and 7 bases from J; junction bases left unmatched: 6. CDR3 length: 14 amino acids. The CDR3 is CSARAGTGGPEQYF. CDR3 DNA sequence: TGCAGTGCTAGAGCCGGGACAGGGGGACCTGAGCAGTACTTC.

This clonotype was counted between two and nine times. The chain uses TRBV2 and TRBJ1-5; no definite D call. This CDR3 has 13 amino acids. CDR1 and CDR2 (germline): SNHLY, FYNNEI. The V end lost 1 base, the J end lost 1 base, and 2 bases lay between the germline ends. CDR3 sequence reads: CASSEESNQPQHF. CDR3 sequence (DNA): TGTGCCAGCAGTGAAGAAAGCAATCAGCCCCAGCATTTT.

This clonotype was picked up many times. The CDR3 region is CASSLRPGATSTGELFF. CDR3 nucleotide sequence: TGTGCCAGCAGCTTACGCCCGGGGGCAACTAGCACCGGGGAGCTGTTTTTT. V is TRBV7-6 and J is TRBJ2-2, with D perhaps TRBD1 or TRBD2 (6 bases each). The V gene's germline CDR1 is SGHVS and CDR2 FNYEAQ. The CDR3 length is 17 residues. Between the trimmed V and J ends, which lost 2 bases and 4 bases, there was a span of 17 bases. The full variable domain, with the rest looked up from reference TRBV7-6 and TRBJ2-2, is GAGVSQSPRYKVTKRGQDVALRCDPISGHVSLYWYRQALGQGPEFLTYFNYEAQQDKSGLPNDRFSAERPEGSISTLTIQRTEQRDSAMYRCASSLRPGATSTGELFFGEGSRLTVL.

This clonotype was found a few times. Since a much larger clone is just one base distant, this may be a read error. The CDR3 ends on some other residue instead of the conserved phenylalanine or tryptophan, so this is likely a read error. The rearrangement uses TRBV12-3 or TRBV12-4 and TRBJ2-7; 10 positions agree with TRBD1. There are 16 residues in the CDR3. V lost 5 bases and J lost 5; bases outside the gene matches: 12. The CDR3 here is CASSQIGTGAGNEQYL. The CDR3 DNA reads TGTGCCAGCAGTCAAATTGGGACAGGGGCGGGAAACGAGCAGTACCTC.

This clonotype appeared a few times. This chain links TRBV9 with TRBJ1-5; D is possibly TRBD1 (6 bases). The ends were cut back, 3 bases at V and 0 bases at J, with 10 bases in the middle. The CDR3 is made up of 15 amino acids. Germline lookup yields CDR1 SGDLS and CDR2 YYNGEE. CDR3 sequence: CASSATGHSNQPQHF. In nucleotides, the CDR3 is TGTGCCAGCAGCGCAACAGGGCATAGCAATCAGCCCCAGCATTTT.

Ten or more counts support this clonotype. The J gene is TRBJ1-1, the V gene TRBV6-2 or TRBV6-3; D not resolved. CDR3 size: 14 residues. Germline CDR1 and CDR2: MNHEY and SVGEGT. Trimming took off 2 bases at V and 2 bases at J, with 9 bases between the two ends. The CDR3 DNA reads as TGTGCCAGCAGTTACATCTTAGCCAACACTGAAGCTTTCTTT. It is translated as CASSYILANTEAFF.

This chain links TRBV4-2 with TRBJ1-3; 7 bases fit TRBD1. This CDR3 has 16 amino acids. V shed 3 bases, J shed 2 bases, and the junction held 7 bases outside the gene matches. Germline V gives CDR1 LGHNA, CDR2 YNFKEQ. The CDR3, as DNA: TGTGCCAGCAGCCAGCAAGTTGGGACAGCTGGAAACACCATATATTTT. Protein product: CASSQQVGTAGNTIYF.

This clonotype has at least ten counts. The chain is built from TRBV24-1 and TRBJ2-7; D is uncertain. Trimming cost V 6 bases and J 3 bases, with 14 bases left between them. The CDR3 totals 14 residues. Germline V lookup: CDR1 KGHDR, CDR2 SFDVKD. DNA for the CDR3: TGTGCCACCAGTAAGGGCCCAGACATCTACGAGCAGTACTTC. It yields the protein CATSKGPDIYEQYF.

This clonotype occurred a few times. The genes are TRBV9 and TRBJ2-2; no firm D call. CDR1 and CDR2 (germline): SGDLS, YYNGEE. Trimming shortened V by 0 bases and J by 2 bases, and 11 bases separated the two germline ends. The CDR3 extends over 16 amino acids. The CDR3: CASSVVGSRNTGELFF. CDR3 coding DNA: TGTGCCAGCAGCGTAGTGGGCAGTCGAAACACCGGGGAGCTGTTTTTT. The full variable domain, its missing parts supplied by reference TRBV9 and TRBJ2-2, is DSGVTQTPKHLITATGQRVTLRCSPRSGDLSVYWYQQSLDQGLQFLIQYYNGEERAKGNILERFSAQQFPDLHSELNLSSLELGDSALYFCASSVVGSRNTGELFFGEGSRLTVL.

This clonotype has ten or more counts. The chain is built from TRBV7-9 and TRBJ1-1; no definite D call. From germline, CDR1 is SEHNR and CDR2 FQNEAQ (reference sequence). V dropped 5 bases and J dropped 2 bases, with 9 bases sitting between them. The CDR3 is 13 amino acids. CDR3 nucleotides: TGTGCCAGCAGCCCGATGATTAACACTGAAGCTTTCTTT. Encoded protein: CASSPMINTEAFF.

This clonotype was observed many times. The V and J genes are TRBV19 and TRBJ1-1, with D perhaps TRBD1 (5 bases). The CDR3 spans 15 residues. The germline V gene encodes CDR1 LNHDA and CDR2 SQIVND (reference sequence). The germline V and J ends were trimmed by 5 bases and 0 bases, with 13 bases remaining between them. The CDR3 spells CASSPPGLMNTEAFF. In DNA, the CDR3 is TGTGCCAGTAGTCCACCGGGACTAATGAACACTGAAGCTTTCTTT.

This clonotype was observed many times. CDR3 protein: CASSEGPRLFF. CDR3 sequence (DNA): TGTGCCAGCAGTGAAGGTCCGCGGCTGTTTTTT. The rearrangement joins TRBV2 to TRBJ2-2; D not certain. Germline V gene lookup returns CDR1 SNHLY and CDR2 FYNNEI. The CDR3 sequence is 11 residues long. V lost 1 base to trimming and J lost 13 bases, with 7 bases between them.

With respect to this clonotype: A much larger clone lies a single base off, so this may be a read error. The chain is built from TRBV10-3 and TRBJ2-5; TRBD2 aligns across 10 bases. The CDR3 loop spans 14 amino acids. Looked up from germline, CDR1 is ENHRY and CDR2 is SYGVKD. The CDR3 loop reads CTISASGGAETQYF. In nucleotides, the CDR3 is TGTACCATCAGTGCCAGCGGGGGGGCGGAGACCCAGTACTTC.

This clonotype has ten or more counts. The V and J genes are TRBV11-3 and TRBJ2-3; D is possibly TRBD1 or TRBD2 (5 bases each). Trimming took 6 bases from V and 0 from J, leaving 19 bases between them. The CDR3 sequence is 17 residues long. Per germline, CDR1 SGHNT and CDR2 YENEEA. Here the CDR3 reads CASSSGLWGSSTDTQYF. For the CDR3, the DNA is TGTGCCAGCAGTTCCGGACTGTGGGGCTCCAGCACAGATACGCAGTATTTT. Using reference TRBV11-3 and TRBJ2-3 for the parts outside the CDR3, the full variable domain is EAGVVQSPRYKIIEKKQPVAFWCNPISGHNTLYWYLQNLGQGPELLIRYENEEAVDDSQLPKDRFSAERLKGVDSTLKIQPAELGDSAVYLCASSSGLWGSSTDTQYFGPGTRLTVL.

The rearrangement links TRBV2 to TRBJ1-6, with unresolved D. V lost 7 bases and J 7 bases, leaving 14 bases between the germline ends. Germline lookup yields CDR1 SNHLY and CDR2 FYNNEI. This CDR3 has 14 amino acids. The CDR3 DNA sequence: TGTGCCAGCACCCCCAGGACCGCGAATTCACCCCTCCACTTT. It yields the protein CASTPRTANSPLHF.